This T cell receptor beta chain was observed in a study of T cell responses to AZD1222 COVID-19 vaccine. The study's findings and limits: The donor cohort was predominantly white British with a female majority, and clonal diversity may have been underestimated.

Produced via immunoSEQ multiplex PCR; TCRdb's table is partial and in-frame only. The repertoire has around 130,000 clones, 88% of them found once; the top ten carry 7.6%. Germline trimming cut 5 bases from V and 10 bases from J; bases unmatched to any gene: 10. Germline loops: CDR1 SGHTA, CDR2 FQGNSA. The length of the CDR3 is 15 residues. A remark on this clone: Its antigen is unknown.

The genes are TRBV7-2 and TRBJ1-6, with TRBD1 identical over 8 bases. Here the sequenced sample was peripheral blood, taken on day 0 of AZD1222 vaccination. The clonotype was recovered from an adult in good health. The chain's CDR3 is CASSPNPGGRSPLHF. DNA for the CDR3: TGTGCCAGCAGCCCGAATCCAGGGGGCCGGTCACCCCTCCACTTT.